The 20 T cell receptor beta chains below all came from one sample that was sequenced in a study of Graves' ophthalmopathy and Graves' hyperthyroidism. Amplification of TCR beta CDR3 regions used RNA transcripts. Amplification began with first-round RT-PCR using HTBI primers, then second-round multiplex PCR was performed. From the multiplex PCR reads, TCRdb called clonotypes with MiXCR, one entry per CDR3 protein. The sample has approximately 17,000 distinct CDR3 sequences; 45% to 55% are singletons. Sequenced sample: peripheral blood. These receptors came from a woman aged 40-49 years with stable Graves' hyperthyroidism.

CDR3 sequence: CASRQQGMNEQFF. The DNA of the CDR3 is TGTGCCAGCAGACAACAGGGGATGAATGAGCAGTTCTTC. V usage is TRBV7-2 and J usage is TRBJ2-1; 7 bases are a match to TRBD1. The ends lost 6 bases at V and 7 bases at J; junction bases unmatched: 6. In germline, CDR1 is SGHTA, CDR2 FQGNSA. The CDR3 loop spans 13 amino acids.

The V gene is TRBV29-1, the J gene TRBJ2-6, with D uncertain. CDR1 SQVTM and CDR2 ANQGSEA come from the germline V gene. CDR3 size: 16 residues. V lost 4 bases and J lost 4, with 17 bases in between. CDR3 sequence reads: CSVAPTFDLGANVLTF. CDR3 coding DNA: TGCAGCGTTGCGCCCACGTTTGATTTAGGGGCCAACGTCCTGACTTTC.

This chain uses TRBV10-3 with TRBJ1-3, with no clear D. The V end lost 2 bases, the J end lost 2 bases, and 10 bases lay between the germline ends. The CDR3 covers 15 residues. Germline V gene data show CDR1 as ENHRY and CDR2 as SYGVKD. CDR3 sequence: CAISERSRAGNTIYF. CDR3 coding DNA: TGTGCCATCAGTGAGCGCTCAAGGGCTGGAAACACCATATATTTT.

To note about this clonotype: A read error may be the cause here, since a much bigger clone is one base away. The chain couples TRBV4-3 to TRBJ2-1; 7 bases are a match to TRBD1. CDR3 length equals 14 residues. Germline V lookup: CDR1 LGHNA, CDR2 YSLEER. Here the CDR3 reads CAGSFTGERDEQFF. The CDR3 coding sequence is TGCGCCGGCAGCTTTACAGGGGAAAGGGATGAGCAGTTCTTC.

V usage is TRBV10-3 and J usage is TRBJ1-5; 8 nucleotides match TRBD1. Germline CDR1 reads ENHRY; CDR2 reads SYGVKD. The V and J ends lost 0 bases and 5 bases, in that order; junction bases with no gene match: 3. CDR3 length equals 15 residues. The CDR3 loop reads CAISESETGDQPQHF. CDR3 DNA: TGTGCCATCAGTGAGTCGGAGACAGGGGATCAGCCCCAGCATTTT.

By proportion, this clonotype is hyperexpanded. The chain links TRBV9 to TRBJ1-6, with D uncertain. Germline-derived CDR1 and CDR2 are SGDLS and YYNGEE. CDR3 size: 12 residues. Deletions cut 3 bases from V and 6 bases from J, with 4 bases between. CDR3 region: CASSASNSPLHF. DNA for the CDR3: TGTGCCAGCAGCGCAAGTAATTCACCCCTCCACTTT.

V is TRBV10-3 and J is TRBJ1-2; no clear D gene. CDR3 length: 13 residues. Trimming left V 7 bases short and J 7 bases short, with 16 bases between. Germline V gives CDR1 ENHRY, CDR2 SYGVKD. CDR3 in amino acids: CAITGEGNIGYTF. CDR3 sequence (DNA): TGTGCCATCACCGGGGAGGGTAACATTGGCTACACCTTC.

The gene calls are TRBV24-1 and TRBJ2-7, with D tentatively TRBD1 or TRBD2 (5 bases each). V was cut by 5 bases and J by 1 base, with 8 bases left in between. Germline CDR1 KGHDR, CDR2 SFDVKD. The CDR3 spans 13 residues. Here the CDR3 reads CATSVGGSYEQYF. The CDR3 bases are TGTGCCACCAGTGTTGGGGGATCCTACGAGCAGTACTTC.

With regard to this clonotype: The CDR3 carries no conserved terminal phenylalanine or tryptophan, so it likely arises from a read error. The DNA of the CDR3 is TGCAGCGTCGCTGACACATACACTGAAGCTTTCTAT. It translates to CSVADTYTEAFY. The chain uses TRBV29-1 and TRBJ1-1; no firm D call. V shed 6 bases and J shed 3 bases, with 11 bases lying between them. Germline lookup yields CDR1 SQVTM and CDR2 ANQGSEA. CDR3 length: 12 amino acids.

CDR3 residues: CASSVTLASNEQFF. CDR3 in DNA: TGTGCCAGCAGCGTGACCTTAGCGTCCAATGAGCAGTTCTTC. V is TRBV9 and J is TRBJ2-1; D possibly corresponds to TRBD2 (5 bases). Germline V gene sequence: CDR1 SGDLS, CDR2 YYNGEE. The V end lost 2 bases, the J end lost 6 bases, and 12 bases lay between the germline ends. The CDR3 totals 14 residues.

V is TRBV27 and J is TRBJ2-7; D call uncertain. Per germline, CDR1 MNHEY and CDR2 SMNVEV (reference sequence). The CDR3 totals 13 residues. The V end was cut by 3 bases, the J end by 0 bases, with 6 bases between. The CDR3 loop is CASSLRDSYEQYV. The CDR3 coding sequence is TGTGCCAGCAGTTTGCGAGACTCCTACGAGCAGTACGTC.

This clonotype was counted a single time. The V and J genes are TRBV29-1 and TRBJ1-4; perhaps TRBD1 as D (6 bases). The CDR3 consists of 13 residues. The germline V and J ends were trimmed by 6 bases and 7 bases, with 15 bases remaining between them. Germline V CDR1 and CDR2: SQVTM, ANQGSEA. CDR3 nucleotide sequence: TGCAGCGTACTACAGGGAGGGGGTGAAAAACTGTTTTTT. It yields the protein CSVLQGGGEKLFF.

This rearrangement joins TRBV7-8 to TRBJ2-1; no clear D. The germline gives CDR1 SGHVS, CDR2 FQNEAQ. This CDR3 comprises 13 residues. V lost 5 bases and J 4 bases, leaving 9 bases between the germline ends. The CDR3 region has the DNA TGTGCCAGCAGCCCCACACAATACAATGAGCAGTTCTTC. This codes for CASSPTQYNEQFF.

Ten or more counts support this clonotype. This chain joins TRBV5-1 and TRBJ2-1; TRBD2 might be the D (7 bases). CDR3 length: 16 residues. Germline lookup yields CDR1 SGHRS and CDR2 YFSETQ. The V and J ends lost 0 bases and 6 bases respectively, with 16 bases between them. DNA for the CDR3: TGCGCCAGCAGCTTGGAGGGGGGGGGCGTAGGCAATGAGCAGTTCTTC. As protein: CASSLEGGGVGNEQFF. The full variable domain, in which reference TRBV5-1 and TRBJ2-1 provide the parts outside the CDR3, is KAGVTQTPRYLIKTRGQQVTLSCSPISGHRSVSWYQQTPGQGLQFLFEYFSETQRNKGNFPGRFSGRQFSNSRSEMNVSTLELGDSALYLCASSLEGGGVGNEQFFGPGTRLTVL.

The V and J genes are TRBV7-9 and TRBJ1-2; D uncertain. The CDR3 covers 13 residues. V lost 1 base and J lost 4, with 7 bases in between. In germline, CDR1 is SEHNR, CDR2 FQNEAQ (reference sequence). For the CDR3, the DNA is TGTGCCAGCAGCTTAGGGGGTTCCTATGGCTACACCTTC. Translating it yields CASSLGGSYGYTF. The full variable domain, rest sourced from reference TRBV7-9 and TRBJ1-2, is DTGVSQNPRHKITKRGQNVTFRCDPISEHNRLYWYRQTLGQGPEFLTYFQNEAQLEKSRLLSDRFSAERPKGSFSTLEIQRTEQGDSAMYLCASSLGGSYGYTFGSGTRLTVV.

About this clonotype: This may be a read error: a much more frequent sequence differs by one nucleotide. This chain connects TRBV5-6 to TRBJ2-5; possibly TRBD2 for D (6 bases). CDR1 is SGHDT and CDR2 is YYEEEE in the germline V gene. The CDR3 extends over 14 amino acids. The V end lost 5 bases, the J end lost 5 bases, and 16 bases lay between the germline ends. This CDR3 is CASRQTSFHETQYF. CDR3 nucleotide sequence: TGTGCCAGCAGGCAAACTAGCTTCCATGAGACCCAGTACTTC.

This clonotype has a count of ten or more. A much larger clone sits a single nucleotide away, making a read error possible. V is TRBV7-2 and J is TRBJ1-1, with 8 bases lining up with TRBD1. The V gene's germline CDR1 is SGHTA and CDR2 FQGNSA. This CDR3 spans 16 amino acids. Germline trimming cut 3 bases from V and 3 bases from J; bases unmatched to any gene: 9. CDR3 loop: CASSLRAGGTDTEAFF. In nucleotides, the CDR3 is TGTGCCAGCAGCTTGCGGGCAGGGGGCACGGACACTGAAGCTTTCTTT.

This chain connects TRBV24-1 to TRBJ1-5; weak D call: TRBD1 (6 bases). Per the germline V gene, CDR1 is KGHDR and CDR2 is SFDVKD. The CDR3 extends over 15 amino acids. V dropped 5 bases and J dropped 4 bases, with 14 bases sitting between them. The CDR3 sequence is CATSVRGSGNQPQHF. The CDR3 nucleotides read TGTGCCACCAGTGTAAGGGGGTCAGGGAATCAGCCCCAGCATTTT.

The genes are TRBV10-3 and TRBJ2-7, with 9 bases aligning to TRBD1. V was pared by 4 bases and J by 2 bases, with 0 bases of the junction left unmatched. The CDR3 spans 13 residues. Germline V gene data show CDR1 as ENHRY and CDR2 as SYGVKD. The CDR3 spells CAISGQGAYEQYF. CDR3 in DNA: TGTGCCATCAGTGGACAGGGGGCCTACGAGCAGTACTTC.

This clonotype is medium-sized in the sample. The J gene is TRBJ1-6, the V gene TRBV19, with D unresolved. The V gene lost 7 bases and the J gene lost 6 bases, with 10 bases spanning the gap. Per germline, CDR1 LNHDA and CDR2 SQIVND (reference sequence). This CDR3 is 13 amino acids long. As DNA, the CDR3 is TGTGCCAGTATGTTTGGTGGTAATTCACCCCTCCACTTT. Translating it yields CASMFGGNSPLHF.